A single T cell receptor beta chain is shown here with its context. As yet, its antigen is unknown. This record comes from a study of a mutant IDH1 vaccine in newly diagnosed glioma. For the study at large: Vaccinations, eight in total, occurred in weeks 1, 3, 5, 7, 11, 15, 19, 23. General study results and limits: Changes in top peripheral clonotypes did not appear linked to pseudoprogression. Patients mounted vaccine-induced immune responses in 90% to 95% of cases.

The time point was: week 5, during vaccination. A 20-mer mutant IDH1 peptide at 300 ug was injected subcutaneously with topical imiquimod. In every donor, the tumor was a new WHO grade 3 or 4 IDH1-mutant, ATRX-lost astrocytoma. The repertoire was sequenced with immunoSEQ multiplex PCR; TCRdb's copy has only in-frame clones and lacks some. The sample lists tens of thousands of clones; around 84% were seen once. CDR3 length: 15 residues. Per the germline V gene, CDR1 is SGDLS and CDR2 is YYNGEE. V was shortened by 0 bases and J by 3 bases, with 13 bases between the two germline ends. The V and J genes are TRBV9 and TRBJ2-7; the D gene is possibly TRBD2 (6 bases). This sequence originates from a woman aged 45-59 years with glioma. Source: PBMCs, taken from a glioma patient whose treatment included an IDH1 peptide vaccine. For the CDR3, the DNA is TGTGCCAGCAGCGTAGTGGGGGGTTCAGTCTACGAGCAGTACTTC. Encoded protein: CASSVVGGSVYEQYF.